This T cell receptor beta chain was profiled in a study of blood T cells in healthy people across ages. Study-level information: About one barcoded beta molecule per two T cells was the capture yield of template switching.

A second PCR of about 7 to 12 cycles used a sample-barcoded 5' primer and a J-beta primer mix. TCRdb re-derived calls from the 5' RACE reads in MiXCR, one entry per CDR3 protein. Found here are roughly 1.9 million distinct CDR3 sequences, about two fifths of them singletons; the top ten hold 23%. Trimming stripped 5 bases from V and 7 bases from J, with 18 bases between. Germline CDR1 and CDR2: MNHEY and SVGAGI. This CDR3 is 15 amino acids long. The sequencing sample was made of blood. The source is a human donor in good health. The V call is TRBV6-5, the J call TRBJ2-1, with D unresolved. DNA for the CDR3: TGTGCCAGCAGTAGATTCGTGGAAAGTGGGAATGAGCAGTTCTTC. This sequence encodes CASSRFVESGNEQFF.